The subject of this entry is one T cell receptor (beta chain). Profiled with immunoSEQ multiplex PCR; TCRdb holds only in-frame clones, not every one. The table has some 150,000 clones, around 84% seen once; the top ten hold about 8%. CDR3 length: 13 residues. CDR1 is SGHNT, CDR2 YENEEA, per germline. The V end lost 5 bases, the J end lost 2 bases, and 10 bases lay between the germline ends. The data are from a study of blood T cell repertoires in COVID-19. The material sequenced was peripheral blood. V and J are TRBV11-3 and TRBJ2-7; no clear D gene. This receptor was obtained from a woman aged 55-69 years with acute or convalescent COVID-19. The CDR3 loop reads CASSAEIPYEQYF. The CDR3 DNA follows: TGTGCCAGCAGCGCTGAGATCCCCTACGAGCAGTACTTC.